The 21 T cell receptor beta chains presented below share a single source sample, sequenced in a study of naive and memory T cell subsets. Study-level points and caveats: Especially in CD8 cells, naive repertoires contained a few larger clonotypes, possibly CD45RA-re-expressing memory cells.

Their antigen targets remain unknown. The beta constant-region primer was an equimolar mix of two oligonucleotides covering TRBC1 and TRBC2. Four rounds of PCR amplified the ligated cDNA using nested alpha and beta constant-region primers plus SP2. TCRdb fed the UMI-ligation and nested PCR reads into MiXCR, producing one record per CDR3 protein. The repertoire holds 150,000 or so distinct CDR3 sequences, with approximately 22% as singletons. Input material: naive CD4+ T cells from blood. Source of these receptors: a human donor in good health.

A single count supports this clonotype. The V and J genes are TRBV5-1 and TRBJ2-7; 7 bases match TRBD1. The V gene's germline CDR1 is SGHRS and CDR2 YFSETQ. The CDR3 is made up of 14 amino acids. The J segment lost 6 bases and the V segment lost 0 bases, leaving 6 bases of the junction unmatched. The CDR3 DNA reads TGCGCCAGCAGCTTGGCCCTACAGGGGAGCGAGCAGTACTTC. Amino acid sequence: CASSLALQGSEQYF.

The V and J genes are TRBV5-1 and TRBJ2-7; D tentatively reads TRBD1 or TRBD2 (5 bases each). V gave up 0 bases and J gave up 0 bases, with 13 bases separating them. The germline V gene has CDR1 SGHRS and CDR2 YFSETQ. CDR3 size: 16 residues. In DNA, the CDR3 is TGCGCCAGCAGCTTGGGGGGGACCGAAAGCTCCTACGAGCAGTACTTC. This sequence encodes CASSLGGTESSYEQYF.

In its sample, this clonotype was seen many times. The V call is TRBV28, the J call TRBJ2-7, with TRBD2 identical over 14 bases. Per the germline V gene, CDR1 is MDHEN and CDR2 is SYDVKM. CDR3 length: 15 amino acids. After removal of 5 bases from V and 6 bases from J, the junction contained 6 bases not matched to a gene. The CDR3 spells CASSPGTSGSGEQYF. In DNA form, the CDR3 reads TGTGCCAGCAGTCCCGGGACTAGCGGGAGTGGCGAGCAGTACTTC.

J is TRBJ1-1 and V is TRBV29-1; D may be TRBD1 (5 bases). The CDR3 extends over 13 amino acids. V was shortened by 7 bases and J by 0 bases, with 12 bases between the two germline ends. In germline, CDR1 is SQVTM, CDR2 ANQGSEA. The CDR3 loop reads CSASGTMNTEAFF. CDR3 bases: TGCAGCGCCTCAGGGACCATGAACACTGAAGCTTTCTTT.

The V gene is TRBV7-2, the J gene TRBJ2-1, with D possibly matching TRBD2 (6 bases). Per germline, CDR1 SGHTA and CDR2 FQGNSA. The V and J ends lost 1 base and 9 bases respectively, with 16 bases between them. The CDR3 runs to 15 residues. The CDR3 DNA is TGTGCCAGCAGCTTAGGACCGGGACTCCCGATTGAGCAGTTCTTC. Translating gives CASSLGPGLPIEQFF.

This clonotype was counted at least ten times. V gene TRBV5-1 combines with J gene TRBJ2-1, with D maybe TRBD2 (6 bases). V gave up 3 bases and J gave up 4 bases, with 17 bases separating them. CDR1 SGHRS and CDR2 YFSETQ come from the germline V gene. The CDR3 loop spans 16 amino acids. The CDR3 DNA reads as TGCGCCAGCAGCTCCCAAGGCCTAGCGACTTACAATGAGCAGTTCTTC. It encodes CASSSQGLATYNEQFF.

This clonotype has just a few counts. This CDR3 is CSVVQEVLAGRLYEQYF. The DNA of the CDR3 is TGCAGCGTTGTACAGGAAGTTCTAGCGGGACGTCTCTACGAGCAGTACTTC. V and J are TRBV29-1 and TRBJ2-7, with 9 positions matching TRBD2. The V gene's germline CDR1 is SQVTM and CDR2 ANQGSEA. The CDR3 consists of 17 residues. V was pared by 4 bases and J by 3 bases, with 16 bases of the junction left unmatched.

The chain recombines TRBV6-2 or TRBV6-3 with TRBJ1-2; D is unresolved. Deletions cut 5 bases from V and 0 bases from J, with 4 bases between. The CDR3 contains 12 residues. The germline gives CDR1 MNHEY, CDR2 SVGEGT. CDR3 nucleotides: TGTGCCAGCAGTCCCGCTAACTATGGCTACACCTTC. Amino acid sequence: CASSPANYGYTF.

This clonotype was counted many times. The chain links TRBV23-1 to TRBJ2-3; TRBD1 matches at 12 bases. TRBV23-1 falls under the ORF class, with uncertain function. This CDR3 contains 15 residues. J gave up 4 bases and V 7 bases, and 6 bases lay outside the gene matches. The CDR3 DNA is TGCGCCAGCATTCCCCGGGACAGGGGGCCAGATACGCAGTATTTT. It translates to CASIPRDRGPDTQYF.

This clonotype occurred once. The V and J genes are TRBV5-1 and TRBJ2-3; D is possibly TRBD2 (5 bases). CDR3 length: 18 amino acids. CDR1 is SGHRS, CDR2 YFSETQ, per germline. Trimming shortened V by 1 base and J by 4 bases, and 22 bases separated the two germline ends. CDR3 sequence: CASSLTSAGRKSSDTQYF. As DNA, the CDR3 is TGCGCCAGCAGCTTGACGTCGGCGGGCAGGAAGAGCTCAGATACGCAGTATTTT.

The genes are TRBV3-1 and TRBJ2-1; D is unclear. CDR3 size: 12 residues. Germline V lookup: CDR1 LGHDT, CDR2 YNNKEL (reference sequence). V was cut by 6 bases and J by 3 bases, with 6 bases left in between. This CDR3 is CASRLNYNEQFF. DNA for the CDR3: TGTGCCAGCAGGCTGAACTACAATGAGCAGTTCTTC.

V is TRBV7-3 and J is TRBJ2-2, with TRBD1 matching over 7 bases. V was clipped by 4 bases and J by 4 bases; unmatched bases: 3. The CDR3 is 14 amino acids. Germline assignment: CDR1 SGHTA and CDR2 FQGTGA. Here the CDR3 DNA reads TGTGCCAGCAGCTCGTCAGGGGGCACCGGGGAGCTGTTTTTT. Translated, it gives CASSSSGGTGELFF.

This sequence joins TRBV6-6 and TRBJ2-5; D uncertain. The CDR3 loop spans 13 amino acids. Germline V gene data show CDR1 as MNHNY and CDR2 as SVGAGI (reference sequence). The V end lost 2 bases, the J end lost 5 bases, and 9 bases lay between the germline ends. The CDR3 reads CASSYPNEETQYF. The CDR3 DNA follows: TGTGCCAGCAGTTACCCTAACGAGGAGACCCAGTACTTC.

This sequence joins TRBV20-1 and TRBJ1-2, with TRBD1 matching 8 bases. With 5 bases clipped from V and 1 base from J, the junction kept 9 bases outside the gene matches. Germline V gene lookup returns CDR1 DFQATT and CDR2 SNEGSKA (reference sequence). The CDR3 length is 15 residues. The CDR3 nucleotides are TGCAGTGCTCGATCAGGGGGCGGTGGTAACTATGGCTACACCTTC. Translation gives CSARSGGGGNYGYTF.

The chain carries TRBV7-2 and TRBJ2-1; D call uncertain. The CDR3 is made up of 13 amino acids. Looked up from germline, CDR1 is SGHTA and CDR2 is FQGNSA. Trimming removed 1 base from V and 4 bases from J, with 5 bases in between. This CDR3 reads CASSLDGYNEQFF. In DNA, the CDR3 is TGTGCCAGCAGCTTAGACGGATACAATGAGCAGTTCTTC.

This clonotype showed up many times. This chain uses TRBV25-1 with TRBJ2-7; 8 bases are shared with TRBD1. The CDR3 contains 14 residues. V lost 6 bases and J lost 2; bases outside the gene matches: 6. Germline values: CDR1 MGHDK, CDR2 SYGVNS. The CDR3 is CASRGQGPTYEQYF. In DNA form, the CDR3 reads TGTGCCAGCAGAGGACAGGGTCCCACCTACGAGCAGTACTTC.

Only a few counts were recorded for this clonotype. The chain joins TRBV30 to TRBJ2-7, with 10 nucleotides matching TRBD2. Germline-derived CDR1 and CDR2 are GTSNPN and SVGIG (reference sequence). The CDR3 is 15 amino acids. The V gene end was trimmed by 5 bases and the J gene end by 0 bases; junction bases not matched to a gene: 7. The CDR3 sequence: CAWDLAGVSSYEQYF. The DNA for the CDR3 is TGTGCCTGGGATCTAGCGGGAGTGTCCTCCTACGAGCAGTACTTC.

The chain's CDR3 is CASSYSGNTGTANTGELFF. The CDR3 DNA is TGTGCCAGCAGTTACTCGGGAAATACGGGGACAGCAAACACCGGGGAGCTGTTTTTT. J is TRBJ2-2 and V is TRBV6-5; 7 nucleotides agree with TRBD1. Germline V CDR1 and CDR2: MNHEY, SVGAGI. After removal of 0 bases from V and 2 bases from J, the junction contained 12 bases not matched to a gene. This CDR3 has 19 residues.

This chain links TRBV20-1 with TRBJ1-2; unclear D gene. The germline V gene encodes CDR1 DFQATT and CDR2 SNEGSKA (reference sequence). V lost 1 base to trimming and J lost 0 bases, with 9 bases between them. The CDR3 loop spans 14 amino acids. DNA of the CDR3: TGCAGTGCTAGAGGGGGTGCAACTAACTATGGCTACACCTTC. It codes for CSARGGATNYGYTF.

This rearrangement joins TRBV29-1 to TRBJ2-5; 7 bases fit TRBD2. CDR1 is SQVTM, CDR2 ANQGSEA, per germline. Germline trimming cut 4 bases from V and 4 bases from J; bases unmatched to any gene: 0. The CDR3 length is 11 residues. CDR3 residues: CSVGGGETQYF. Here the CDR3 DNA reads TGCAGCGTTGGCGGGGGAGAGACCCAGTACTTC.

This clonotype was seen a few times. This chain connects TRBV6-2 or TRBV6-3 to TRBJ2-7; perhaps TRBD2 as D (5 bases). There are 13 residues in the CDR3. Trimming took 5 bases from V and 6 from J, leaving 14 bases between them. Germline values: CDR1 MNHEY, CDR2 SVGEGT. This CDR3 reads CASSQDPRGEQYF. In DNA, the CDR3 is TGTGCCAGCAGTCAGGACCCACGGGGCGAGCAGTACTTC.